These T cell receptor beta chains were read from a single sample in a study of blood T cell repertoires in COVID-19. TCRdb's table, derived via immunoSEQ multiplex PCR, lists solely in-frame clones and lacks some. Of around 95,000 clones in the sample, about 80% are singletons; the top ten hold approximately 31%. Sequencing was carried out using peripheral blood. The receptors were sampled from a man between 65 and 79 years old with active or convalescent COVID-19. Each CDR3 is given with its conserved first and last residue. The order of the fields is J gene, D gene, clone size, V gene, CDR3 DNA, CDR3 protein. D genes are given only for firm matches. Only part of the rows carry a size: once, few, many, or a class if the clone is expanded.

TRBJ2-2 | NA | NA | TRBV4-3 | TGCGCCAGCAGCCAGAGGGGGGGCACGCAGCTGTTTTTT | CASSQRGGTQLFF
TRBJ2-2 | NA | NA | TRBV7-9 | TGTGCCAGCAGCTCCGAGCTAGCCGGGGAGCTGTTTTTT | CASSSELAGELFF
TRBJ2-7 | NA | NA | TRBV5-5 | TGTGCCAGCAGCTTGCCACCCCCCAGCGAACACGGGGCCTACGAGCAGTACTTC | CASSLPPPSEHGAYEQYF
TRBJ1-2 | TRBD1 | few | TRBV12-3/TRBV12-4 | TGTGCCAGCAGCCGACAGGGGGCTTATGGCTACACCTTC | CASSRQGAYGYTF
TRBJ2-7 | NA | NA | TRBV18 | TGTGCCAGCTCACGGGCGGGGAATCCCTACGAGCAGTACTTC | CASSRAGNPYEQYF
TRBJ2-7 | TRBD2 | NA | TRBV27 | TGTGCCAGCAGGGGACTAGCGGGGAGCGAGCAGTACTTC | CASRGLAGSEQYF
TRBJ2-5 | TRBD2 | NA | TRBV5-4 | TGTGCCAGCAGCTACCGGGGGGGCCAACCCCAAGAGACCCAGTACTTC | CASSYRGGQPQETQYF
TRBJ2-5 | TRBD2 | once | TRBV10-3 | TGTGCCATCAGTGGGGTAGCGGGGACTCAAGAGACCCAGTACTTC | CAISGVAGTQETQYF
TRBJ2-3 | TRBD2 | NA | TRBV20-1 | TGCAGTGCTAGTTCGGCTAGCGGGAGTTGGGATTCAGATACGCAGTATTTT | CSASSASGSWDSDTQYF
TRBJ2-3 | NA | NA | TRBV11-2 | TGTGCCAGCAGCTTAGGGTCGGGCAGGGTCACAGATACGCAGTATTTT | CASSLGSGRVTDTQYF